This entry features one T cell receptor beta chain sequence. In its sample, this clonotype was seen many times. Its binding antigen is unknown. Nothing much larger sits one base from this clone, and base qualities are not available. Read against the paper, the sample's time point label means: newly diagnosed GD, antithyroid drugs for less than 3 months. RNA was extracted from PBMCs in TRIzol for both TCR sequencing and RNA sequencing. The diagnosis of Graves' disease was made according to American Thyroid Association guidelines. Patients were recruited from an endocrinology department in Xi'an, China. From each patient, about 9.7 milliliters of peripheral blood was collected into an EDTA anticoagulant tube. Ficoll Paque Plus density gradient separation was used to isolate PBMCs, and no additional T cell sorting was done. An Agilent 2100 Bioanalyzer and agarose gel were used to assess RNA quality, and a NanoDrop 2000 was used to measure RNA concentration.

The library was built by means of multiplex PCR. TCRdb shows the sequencer as Illumina HiSeq 4000. TCR beta libraries were built with iRepertoire HTBI primers and Arm-PCR amplification of CDR3 regions. Gel purification was performed on PCR products prior to sequencing. Under the source paper's analysis protocol: A total of 62 TRBV and 14 TRBJ segments were identified across samples and were used for gene usage analysis of CDR3 amino acid clonotypes. COPE and FqMerger were used to merge the filtered high-quality paired reads into contigs. BLAST was used to align contigs to IMGT TRBV, TRBD and TRBJ reference genes, and CDR3 was defined according to IMGT. Clonotypes above 0.1% frequency were classified as highly expanded clones. Repertoire diversity was measured by Shannon entropy, and V-J evenness by the Gini coefficient. A clonotype was considered public if more than one individual shared it. TCRdb applied fastp at Q25 and MiXCR to the public reads, then kept only in-frame beta chains. Rows are unified per CDR3 protein, each entry keeping the most common DNA and genes. The V and J calls were determined by TCRdb, not by the authors. The sample contains about 420,000 distinct CDR3 sequences, over 15% of them found a single time. The ten largest clones capture approximately 22% of the sample.

This entry comes from a study of regulatory T cells in long-lasting Graves disease (dated by TCRdb to about 2021). At the level of the whole study: Newly diagnosed Graves' disease patients had taken antithyroid drugs for less than 3 months. This study used TCR sequencing and RNA sequencing of peripheral blood to compare persistent Graves' disease patients against newly diagnosed Graves' disease patients. The study took place in China and was registered as a clinical trial. A total of about 33 samples were covered by TCR sequencing, comprising some 13 persistent and 20 or so newly diagnosed Graves' disease patients. The paper's findings and limits, for the study overall: The study examined only peripheral blood because the primary lesion, thyroid tissue, could not be accessed. The small sample size was acknowledged by the authors as a limitation that may reduce accuracy. Sequencing and analysis were limited to the TCR beta chain. Compared with newly diagnosed patients, patients with persistent Graves' disease had lower TCR Shannon entropy and fewer highly expanded clones, which suggests clonal expansion. Patients with persistent disease shared more public clonotypes (fewer than 3,000) than newly diagnosed patients did (nearly 1,000).

These records were also assigned to another study, of T cells in Graves' hyperthyroidism and ophthalmopathy. Per that second paper: Stable Graves' hyperthyroidism was defined as no progression to ophthalmopathy during 18 months of follow-up. Hyperthyroidism patients were aged 18 to 65 years and newly diagnosed, with disease duration of less than 2 months. Any patient with an uncontrolled infection, another autoimmune disease, pregnancy or lactation was excluded. Diagnoses were based on clinical symptoms, serum thyroxine and TRAb, thyroid ultrasound and orbital computed tomography. The TCR CDR3 was subjected to a first round of RT-PCR using the HTBI primer set and the Qiagen OneStep RT-PCR kit. Most expanded thyroid clonotypes (frequency above 0.001) were also detected in blood, a finding suggesting that blood repertoires may reflect thyroid immune responses. Ophthalmopathy was separated from stable hyperthyroidism by a 13 V-J signature model, with around 90% sensitivity and about 81% specificity obtained in cross-validation and 80%/75% obtained in testing. In validation, progression to ophthalmopathy was predicted by the model with 70.59% sensitivity and roughly 76% specificity, a median of approximately 7.1 months before onset. A discovery cohort of roughly 100 patients, approximately 44 with Graves' ophthalmopathy and approximately 57 with stable Graves' hyperthyroidism, was used to find distinguishing TCR V-J signatures. An independent validation cohort of about 19 hyperthyroidism patients and some 15 patients who later progressed to ophthalmopathy tested prospective prediction of ophthalmopathy. The 100 discovery patients were randomly divided into training and test sets at a 7:3 ratio. Thyroid tissue and blood T-cell repertoires from about 6 Graves' hyperthyroidism patients were also compared in the study. Once sampling was done, hyperthyroidism patients were given methimazole at a starting dose of 30 mg daily, whereas ophthalmopathy patients were given high-dose intravenous methylprednisolone. Libraries were constructed in a second round of multiplex PCR, after which size selection and purification were performed. Libraries were sequenced paired-end with 100 bp reads on an Illumina HiSeq2000. SOAPnuke was used to process the raw data, throwing out any read that contained adapters or uncalled bases, had a mean Phred below 15, or lacked an exact constant-primer or identifier match. COPE v1.2.5 was used to merge high-quality paired reads, and clonotypes were defined as unique nucleotide sequences. Clonotypes were aligned to IMGT TRBV, TRBD and TRBJ reference segments using MiTCR v1.1. Only V-J combinations with frequency above 0.0001, covering 99.2% of repertoires, were analysed. The TCS score was defined as F50 (clonal expansion) divided by E x V (chaos), with BLOSUM62-based TCRdist calculated between CDR3 peptides within each V-J. Welch's t-statistics and random forest reduced 500 to 650 V-J features to 10 to 15, which were used in a naive Bayes classifier (R e1071). No statistical method was used to fix the sample size in advance, and group allocation was not hidden from the investigators. According to the paper, TCR Vbeta CDR3 sequencing was carried out on 135 peripheral blood samples, which came from approximately 41 ophthalmopathy, under 85 hyperthyroidism and some 17 progressor patients.

Specimen: peripheral blood mononuclear cells (PBMCs), collected at new diagnosis, from a patient treated with antithyroid drugs. The clonotype comes from a woman younger than 35 with Graves disease. Donor details come from another sample of the same person, matched by shared clones.

The CDR3 is CAWSRGRRSTEAFF. The nucleotides read TGTGCCTGGAGTCGAGGGAGGAGGAGCACTGAAGCTTTCTTT. The sequence links TRBV30 to TRBJ1-1, with the D gene not confidently named. From its cysteine to its phenylalanine, the CDR3 spans 14 amino acids. Kept here is only the CDR3 DNA, which spans 42 bases and is read in frame from base 1. V is cut by 2 bases and J by 4 bases, and the space between the germline ends is 14 bases. The germline V gene encodes CDR1 GTSNPN and CDR2 SVGIG (reference sequence).